This TCR beta chain is from a study of PD-1 blockade in mismatch repair-deficient tumors. With 4 bases removed from V and 0 bases from J, the gap between germline ends came to 10 bases. Germline V lookup: CDR1 MRHNA, CDR2 SNTAGT. The CDR3 extends over 14 amino acids. The protocol was immunoSEQ multiplex PCR, while the TCRdb copy is restricted to in-frame clones and leaves out a portion. The sample includes about 120,000 clones, 88% seen only once; the top ten take approximately 10%. This clone was observed a few times. Every patient had mismatch repair deficiency by PCR or immunohistochemistry. This rearrangement joins TRBV6-4 to TRBJ2-7, with D uncertain. Sequencing used peripheral blood, obtained 70 to 72 weeks after starting pembrolizumab. The origin of this receptor is an adult with mismatch repair-deficient cancer. The CDR3 region is CASSAVHSSYEQYF. DNA of the CDR3: TGTGCCAGCAGTGCCGTCCATAGCTCCTACGAGCAGTACTTC.